The clone carrying this TCR beta chain was counted only a few times. The antigen is not known. The data were obtained in a study of beta chain features in type 1 diabetes. Whole-study findings and limits: When cDNA is sequenced, cells with high TCR expression could be over-represented.

V was pared by 1 base and J by 3 bases, with 4 bases between. The CDR3 consists of 13 residues. Germline values: CDR1 SGHNT, CDR2 YENEEA. Since all of the isolated RNA was reverse transcribed, expressed TCRB transcripts were what got sequenced. Here immunoSEQ multiplex PCR was the method, and the copy in TCRdb shows in-frame clones only, minus some. The sample consists of roughly 170,000 clones, 10% to 15% of them appearing once. This TCR was sampled from a woman under 30 in good health. The genes are TRBV11-3 and TRBJ2-1; D not resolved. Material: central memory CD4+ T cells from blood. CDR3: CASSLVVYNEQFF. CDR3 DNA sequence: TGTGCCAGCAGCTTAGTAGTCTACAATGAGCAGTTCTTC.